This paragraph reports one T cell receptor beta chain. The data derive from a study of shared clonotypes between healthy human individuals. The run depth of the assay was deep. Original methodology: ImmunoSEQ gave junction-only sequences without quality scores, so filtering differed. Sequencing used immunoSEQ multiplex PCR; TCRdb keeps in-frame clones, though not all of them. V, J and clone size are those of that table, while D and trimming were read from the DNA. The sample comprises 600,000 to 750,000 clones, around 70% of which are singletons, and approximately 1.7% rests with the top ten. There are 14 residues in the CDR3. Trimming took 4 bases from V and 5 from J; bases not matched to a gene: 6. Germline V gene sequence: CDR1 MNHNS, CDR2 SASEGT.

The V gene is TRBV6-1, the J gene TRBJ1-1; 8 positions agree with TRBD1. The sequenced material came from memory CD4+ T cells sorted from blood. The sample's subset: CD45RA-negative fraction. The clonotype was recovered from a woman under 40 in good health. CDR3 in DNA: TGTGCCAGCAGTGTTCCAGGGGGCATGACTGAAGCTTTCTTT. Amino acid sequence: CASSVPGGMTEAFF.